These 17 T cell receptor beta chains were all obtained from the same sample, sequenced in a study of CXCR3-negative and CXCR3-positive naive CD8 T cells. TRB cDNA libraries were made by UMI-labeled 5' RACE. TCRdb re-called the 5' RACE reads and catalogs CDR3 proteins one per entry, DNA excluded. With tens of thousands of distinct CDR3 sequences in the sample, the ten largest clones hold 1.6%. The source material was naive CXCR3- CD8+ T cells from blood. As to subset: CD45RO-CCR7+CD27+CD95- naive CD8+ T cells lacking CXCR3 (TNR3-). These receptors all stem from a human donor in good health. Some clones in this sample may be carry-over from other donors' samples.

The V call is TRBV29-1, the J call TRBJ2-5; with no DNA, the TCRdb D assignment of TRBD2 cannot be verified. CDR1 and CDR2 (germline): SQVTM, ANQGSEA. The CDR3 consists of 15 residues. CDR3 protein: CSVASGPREKKTQYF.

The rearrangement links TRBV29-1 to TRBJ2-7; TCRdb names TRBD1, which stays unverified in the absence of DNA. This CDR3 comprises 14 residues. The germline gives CDR1 SQVTM, CDR2 ANQGSEA. The CDR3 sequence: CSVVWGLEMSEQYF.

J is TRBJ2-5 and V is TRBV4-1. Germline V gives CDR1 MGHRA, CDR2 YSYEKL. This CDR3 contains 12 residues. The CDR3 loop is CASSQDRKTQYF.

The chain employs TRBV7-9 and TRBJ2-7; TCRdb picks TRBD2, but there is no DNA to check that call. CDR3 length: 14 amino acids. Per the germline V gene, CDR1 is SEHNR and CDR2 is FQNEAQ (reference sequence). The CDR3 sequence is CASSLERARYEQYF.

The chain links TRBV13 to TRBJ2-7; without DNA, the TCRdb call of TRBD2 cannot be checked. Germline CDR1 reads PRHDT; CDR2 reads FYEKMQ (reference sequence). The CDR3 totals 14 residues. Here the CDR3 reads CASSSEAAGIEQYF.

The chain combines TRBV25-1 with TRBJ2-7; no DNA is available, so the TRBD1 call from TCRdb remains unchecked. This CDR3 has 14 amino acids. Germline CDR1 and CDR2: MGHDK and SYGVNS. This chain's CDR3 is CASSEWGGGYEQYF.

The chain employs TRBV4-2 and TRBJ2-2; TCRdb proposes TRBD2, but this gene call is untestable without DNA. Germline V gene sequence: CDR1 LGHNA, CDR2 YNFKEQ. The CDR3 consists of 16 residues. This CDR3 is CASSQDQTGSTGELFF.

CDR3 region: CASSAFPGTEKETQYF. The chain employs TRBV11-2 and TRBJ2-5; the D gene TCRdb calls, TRBD1, cannot be checked with no DNA. The germline V gene encodes CDR1 SGHAT and CDR2 FQNNGV. CDR3 length: 16 residues.

CDR3 sequence reads: CSARDLREDSDQPQHF. J is TRBJ1-5 and V is TRBV20-1. The CDR3 is made up of 16 amino acids. Germline CDR1 reads DFQATT; CDR2 reads SNEGSKA (reference sequence).

V gene TRBV4-2 combines with J gene TRBJ2-3; TCRdb indicates TRBD1, and absent DNA this call remains unverified. The V gene's germline CDR1 is LGHNA and CDR2 YNFKEQ. CDR3 size: 17 residues. CDR3: CASSHPGQGGITDTQYF.

The rearrangement links TRBV5-1 to TRBJ2-5; lacking DNA, the TRBD2 call made by TCRdb goes unchecked. The CDR3 loop spans 15 amino acids. Germline values: CDR1 SGHRS, CDR2 YFSETQ. The CDR3 spells CASSLAGTFQETQYF.

The V and J genes are TRBV9 and TRBJ2-6. The CDR3 has 13 residues. CDR1 is SGDLS and CDR2 is YYNGEE in the germline V gene. The CDR3 here is CASSESGANVLTF.

This chain uses TRBV19 with TRBJ1-1. In germline, CDR1 is LNHDA, CDR2 SQIVND (reference sequence). This CDR3 has 13 residues. The CDR3 spells CASSIAENTEAFF.

The rearrangement uses TRBV11-1 and TRBJ2-7. The germline V gene encodes CDR1 SGHAT and CDR2 FQDESV (reference sequence). This CDR3 is 14 amino acids long. CDR3 region: CASSLAQDVYEQYF.

The CDR3 protein is CASSLDAESGANVLTF. The V gene is TRBV5-1, the J gene TRBJ2-6. Germline assignment: CDR1 SGHRS and CDR2 YFSETQ. This CDR3 comprises 16 residues.

This chain connects TRBV30 to TRBJ2-7; there is no DNA to check the TCRdb D call of TRBD1. CDR1 is GTSNPN, CDR2 SVGIG, per germline (reference sequence). This CDR3 contains 14 residues. This chain's CDR3 is CAWEQIAGGYEQYF.

This chain connects TRBV6-4 to TRBJ2-1; without DNA, the TCRdb call of TRBD2 cannot be checked. The germline gives CDR1 MRHNA, CDR2 SNTAGT. This CDR3 region has 13 residues. CDR3 in amino acids: CASSDFSGNEQFF.